The clone carrying this T cell receptor (beta chain) came up a few times. Its antigen is as yet unknown. This entry comes from a study of T cells after yellow fever vaccination. Study at large: Fractions of limited cellularity were prepared by means of SMART-Seq v4 Ultra Low Input. The study, taken as a whole, reports: CD4 and CD8 compartments shared a small share of clonotypes, likely from convergent recombination. Booster sampling recovered most clones from primary vaccination (approximately 96% CD4, around 90% CD8).

V trimming: 4 bases; J trimming: 0 bases; junction bases outside the gene matches: 8. This CDR3 is built from 17 residues. The germline V gene encodes CDR1 LGHDT and CDR2 YNNKEL (reference sequence). For TCR, cDNA came from 5'RACE template switching, which added a universal primer site and UMIs. TCRdb analysed the 5' RACE reads with MiXCR anew, one entry per CDR3 protein. The sample lists 250,000 to 400,000 distinct CDR3 sequences, about 4% occurring once. The chain combines TRBV3-1 with TRBJ1-1; 10 bases map to TRBD1. Sequences were derived from PBMCs, sampled 5 days after the yellow fever booster vaccination. The sequence was collected from a man younger than 35 who received the YFV17D yellow fever vaccine. The CDR3 DNA is TGTGCCAGCAGCCTTTATCCGGGACAGGGGTTGAACACTGAAGCTTTCTTT. It is translated as CASSLYPGQGLNTEAFF. Using reference TRBV3-1 and TRBJ1-1 for the parts outside the CDR3, the full variable domain is DTAVSQTPKYLVTQMGNDKSIKCEQNLGHDTMYWYKQDSKKFLKIMFSYNNKELIINETVPNRFSPKSPDKAHLNLHINSLELGDSAVYFCASSLYPGQGLNTEAFFGQGTRLTVV.